This TCR beta chain was captured by sequencing in a study of T cells in Graves' hyperthyroidism and ophthalmopathy (dated by TCRdb to about 2019). In the study overall: Peripheral blood samples were taken at the time of initial diagnosis, prior to any treatment. The 100 or so discovery patients were randomly split 7:3 into training and test sets. Once sampling was done, hyperthyroidism patients were given methimazole at a starting dose of 30 mg daily, whereas ophthalmopathy patients were given high-dose intravenous methylprednisolone. The paper describes TCR Vbeta CDR3 sequencing of about 140 peripheral blood samples, made up of 43 ophthalmopathy patients, 70 to 75 hyperthyroidism patients and 17 progressor patients. A discovery cohort of approximately 100 patients, approximately 45 with Graves' ophthalmopathy and approximately 60 with stable Graves' hyperthyroidism, was used to find distinguishing TCR V-J signatures. In more than five Graves' hyperthyroidism patients, the study also compared T-cell repertoires from thyroid tissue with T-cell repertoires from blood. Prospective prediction of ophthalmopathy was tested in an independent validation cohort of 18 hyperthyroidism patients and some 17 patients who later progressed to ophthalmopathy. Results the study describes overall, beyond this receptor: Most expanded thyroid clonotypes (frequency above 0.001) were also detected in blood, a finding suggesting that blood repertoires may reflect thyroid immune responses. In validation, the model predicted progression to ophthalmopathy with approximately 69% sensitivity and roughly 75% specificity, a median of approximately 6.7 months before onset. Ophthalmopathy was separated from stable hyperthyroidism by a 13 V-J signature model, with over 85% sensitivity and around 81% specificity obtained in cross-validation and 80%/75% obtained in testing. No statistical method was used to fix the sample size in advance, and group allocation was not hidden from the investigators.

This clonotype was counted ten times or more. Its recognized antigen is unknown. No much larger clone exists at a distance of one base, and base qualities are not known. Ophthalmopathy patients had moderately to severely active disease, Clinical Activity Score of at least 3, NOSPECS grade of at least 4, and duration under 3 months. Any patient with an uncontrolled infection, another autoimmune disease, pregnancy or lactation was excluded. Diagnoses were established on the basis of clinical symptoms, serum thyroxine and TRAb, thyroid ultrasound, and orbital computed tomography. PBMCs were isolated from more than 9 ml of fresh peripheral blood by Ficoll-Paque density gradient centrifugation. Total RNA was extracted with Trizol reagent, and quality was checked on an Agilent 2100 Bioanalyzer. The TCR beta CDR3 regions were amplified from the RNA transcripts. The first round of RT-PCR for the TCR CDR3 was performed with the HTBI primer set and the Qiagen OneStep RT-PCR kit. Libraries were constructed in a second round of multiplex PCR, after which size selection and purification were carried out. Libraries were sequenced paired-end with 100 bp reads on an Illumina HiSeq2000. In the original analysis: SOAPnuke was used to process the raw data, throwing out any read that contained adapters or uncalled bases, had a mean Phred below 15, or lacked an exact constant-primer or identifier match. High-quality paired reads were merged using COPE v1.2.5, and each unique nucleotide sequence was defined as a clonotype. Clonotypes were aligned to IMGT TRBV, TRBD and TRBJ reference segments using MiTCR v1.1. The analysis included only V-J combinations with a frequency above 0.0001, which together covered 99.2% of the repertoires. A TCS score was defined as the ratio of F50 (clonal expansion) to E x V (chaos), with BLOSUM62-based TCRdist applied between CDR3 peptides within each V-J. Welch's t-statistics and random forest reduced around 520 V-J features to some 14, which were used in a naive Bayes classifier (R e1071). TCRdb reprocessing: public reads trimmed at Q25 with fastp, clones called with MiXCR, in-frame beta chains kept. Each entry merges the rows of one CDR3 protein and shows their most common DNA and genes. These V and J calls rely on TCRdb rather than the paper's analysis. This sample gives over 250,000 distinct CDR3 sequences in total; 15% to 20% of them show up just once. The ten largest clones add up to less than 70% of the sample.

This sequence originates from a woman aged 60 to 75 with Graves' ophthalmopathy. Source material: blood.

In nucleotides, the sequence is TGCAGTGCTAGAGATGGGCGGCAGAGCTCCTACAATGAGCAGTTCTTC. The resulting protein is CSARDGRQSSYNEQFF. The chain is assembled from TRBV20-1 and TRBJ2-1, with no confidently assigned D gene. Taken from cysteine to phenylalanine, the CDR3 has 16 residues. CDR3 DNA only is kept here, 48 bases in frame from base 1. Sequences DFQATT (CDR1) and SNEGSKA (CDR2) are obtained from the germline V gene (reference sequence). V is cut by 0 bases and J by 0 bases, and the space between the germline ends is 12 bases.